The 13 T cell receptor beta chains listed next were all sequenced from one sample in a study of Graves' ophthalmopathy and Graves' hyperthyroidism. The study amplified TCR beta CDR3 regions using RNA transcripts. An initial RT-PCR round employing HTBI primers preceded a second-round multiplex PCR. TCRdb processed the multiplex PCR reads anew with MiXCR; each CDR3 protein has one entry. This table has some 520,000 distinct CDR3 sequences, roughly 14% appearing once. The specimen sequenced was blood. The receptors come from a woman in her twenties or thirties with Graves' ophthalmopathy.

This clonotype was seen many times. The V call is TRBV27, the J call TRBJ2-7; tentative D call: TRBD1 (6 bases). From germline, CDR1 is MNHEY and CDR2 SMNVEV (reference sequence). V lost 6 bases and J 7 bases, leaving 16 bases between the germline ends. The CDR3 has 13 amino acids. CDR3 nucleotide sequence: TGTGCCAGCAGGGGCCCTACAGGGTGGGAGCAGTACTTC. As protein: CASRGPTGWEQYF.

The table lists this clonotype with many counts. At one boundary the junction diverges from the germline segment, which might be a read error. This rearrangement joins TRBV12-3 or TRBV12-4 to TRBJ2-4, with D perhaps matching TRBD1 or TRBD2 (7 bases each). The CDR3 consists of 14 residues. CDR3 in amino acids: CASSQQGRVNIKYF. CDR3 nucleotides: TGTGCCAGCAGTCAACAGGGGAGGGTAAACATTAAGTACTTC.

This clonotype appeared many times. This chain uses TRBV29-1 with TRBJ2-7; D is possibly TRBD1 (5 bases). This CDR3 contains 14 residues. Between the trimmed V and J ends, which lost 3 bases and 2 bases, there was a span of 14 bases. The germline gives CDR1 SQVTM, CDR2 ANQGSEA. The CDR3 reads CSVEAPKGTYEQYF. CDR3 in DNA: TGCAGCGTTGAGGCCCCAAAGGGGACCTACGAGCAGTACTTC.

This clonotype occurred many times. V gene TRBV20-1 combines with J gene TRBJ1-1; no firm D call. Germline-derived CDR1 and CDR2 are DFQATT and SNEGSKA (reference sequence). V lost 3 bases and J 1 base, leaving 6 bases between the germline ends. This CDR3 comprises 12 residues. The CDR3 spells CSASDPNTEAFF. CDR3 nucleotides: TGCAGTGCTAGCGACCCGAACACTGAAGCTTTCTTT.

This clonotype was found many times. The chain carries TRBV7-2 and TRBJ2-5; no clear D. Germline assignment: CDR1 SGHTA and CDR2 FQGNSA. The CDR3 extends over 12 amino acids. V lost 5 bases, J lost 7 bases, and 11 bases lay in between. The chain's CDR3 is CASSILEWTQYF. The CDR3 bases are TGTGCCAGCAGCATCCTCGAGTGGACCCAGTACTTC.

This clonotype was observed at least ten times. This may be a read error: a much more frequent sequence differs by one nucleotide. The rearrangement joins TRBV20-1 to TRBJ1-5; 9 positions match TRBD1. V lost 5 bases to trimming and J lost 3 bases; unmatched junction nucleotides: 5. Germline V gives CDR1 DFQATT, CDR2 SNEGSKA (reference sequence). The CDR3 runs 14 residues. DNA for the CDR3: TGCAGTGCTGGAGGGACAGGGAACAATCAGCCCCAGCATTTT. This codes for CSAGGTGNNQPQHF.

This clonotype was observed at least ten times. The gene calls are TRBV11-2 and TRBJ2-6, with D maybe TRBD1 (6 bases). Trimming shortened V by 6 bases and J by 1 base, and 19 bases separated the two germline ends. CDR1 and CDR2 (germline): SGHAT, FQNNGV. The CDR3 runs to 18 residues. The CDR3 here is CASRGTGPTRSGANVLTF. The CDR3 DNA sequence: TGTGCCAGCAGGGGAACAGGGCCTACCCGATCTGGGGCCAACGTCCTGACTTTC.

This clonotype turned up a few times. The chain links TRBV6-1 to TRBJ2-7, with 8 bases identical to TRBD2. The germline gives CDR1 MNHNS, CDR2 SASEGT. The CDR3 covers 12 residues. Germline trimming cut 5 bases from V and 9 bases from J; bases unmatched to any gene: 6. CDR3 protein: CASSKGAGGQYF. CDR3 in DNA: TGTGCCAGCAGTAAAGGGGCGGGGGGGCAGTACTTC.

This clonotype was recorded a few times. A much larger clone is a single base away; this may be a read error. As the CDR3 is not closed by the conserved phenylalanine or tryptophan, this likely results from a read error. The rearrangement joins TRBV20-1 to TRBJ1-2; perhaps TRBD1 as D (5 bases). The CDR3 contains 16 residues. Germline CDR1 is DFQATT and CDR2 is SNEGSKA (reference sequence). With 2 bases removed from V and 4 bases from J, the gap between germline ends came to 20 bases. The CDR3 protein is CSARPDRTREAYGYTL. CDR3 sequence (DNA): TGCAGTGCTAGACCAGACCGGACCAGGGAGGCCTATGGCTACACCCTC.

A few counts support this clonotype. The CDR3 coding sequence is TGTGCCAGCACCCCGGGACAGGGAATGAACACTGAAGCTTTCTTT. Encoded protein: CASTPGQGMNTEAFF. J is TRBJ1-1 and V is TRBV3-1; 9 nucleotides agree with TRBD1. The CDR3 is made up of 15 amino acids. Germline CDR1 LGHDT, CDR2 YNNKEL (reference sequence). V was clipped by 7 bases and J by 0 bases; unmatched bases: 6.

This clonotype was seen repeatedly, ten times or more. The CDR3 sequence is CASSGRGTENNSPLHF. CDR3 bases: TGTGCCAGCTCAGGGAGAGGGACAGAAAATAATTCACCCCTCCACTTT. This chain joins TRBV18 and TRBJ1-6; 7 bases agree with TRBD1. This CDR3 spans 16 amino acids. Trimming cost V 5 bases and J 5 bases; bases outside gene matches: 9. The V gene's germline CDR1 is KGHSH and CDR2 LQKENI.

This clonotype was recorded at least ten times. The chain is built from TRBV5-5 and TRBJ2-5; the match to TRBD1 covers 7 bases. Germline V gene lookup returns CDR1 SGHKS and CDR2 YYEKEE (reference sequence). The CDR3 consists of 14 residues. Trimming took 5 bases from V and 4 from J; bases not matched to a gene: 8. Here the CDR3 DNA reads TGTGCCAGCAGGGTTGGGACAGTAATAGAGACCCAGTACTTC. Protein sequence: CASRVGTVIETQYF.

This clonotype was seen repeatedly, ten times or more. This chain uses TRBV7-8 with TRBJ2-5, with D perhaps matching TRBD2 (6 bases). Germline CDR1 and CDR2: SGHVS and FQNEAQ. The CDR3 spans 14 residues. Between the trimmed V and J ends, which lost 3 bases and 2 bases, there was a span of 10 bases. CDR3 residues: CASSFASAQETQYF. The CDR3 DNA sequence: TGTGCCAGCAGCTTTGCTAGCGCACAAGAGACCCAGTACTTC.